The sequence of this T cell receptor (beta chain) was determined in a study of T cells after yellow fever vaccination. Turning to the study itself: Fractions of low cell number were prepared using SMART-Seq v4 Ultra Low Input.

Study-level results: Weaker, the secondary response had a peak occurring faster, on day 5 versus 15.

Conversion of TCR transcripts into cDNA relied on 5'RACE template switching, which added a universal primer site and UMIs. TCRdb reanalysed the 5' RACE reads using MiXCR and keeps one entry per CDR3 protein. The sample yields 150,000 or so distinct CDR3 sequences, around 7.3% seen once. This clonotype has a handful of counts. Its target is unknown. The CDR3 covers 15 residues. Germline V CDR1 and CDR2: MDHEN, SYDVKM. The trim removed 4 bases at V and 10 bases at J, leaving 9 bases unmatched. V gene TRBV28 combines with J gene TRBJ1-6; 8 bases map to TRBD1. This sequence was found in a man aged 18-30 years who received the YFV17D yellow fever vaccine. Material: CD4+ T cells sorted from PBMCs, obtained 5 to 6 days after the first yellow fever vaccination. The CDR3 DNA reads as TGTGCCAGCAGTTCCACGACAGGGGTAGGATCACCCCTCCACTTT. Protein product: CASSSTTGVGSPLHF.